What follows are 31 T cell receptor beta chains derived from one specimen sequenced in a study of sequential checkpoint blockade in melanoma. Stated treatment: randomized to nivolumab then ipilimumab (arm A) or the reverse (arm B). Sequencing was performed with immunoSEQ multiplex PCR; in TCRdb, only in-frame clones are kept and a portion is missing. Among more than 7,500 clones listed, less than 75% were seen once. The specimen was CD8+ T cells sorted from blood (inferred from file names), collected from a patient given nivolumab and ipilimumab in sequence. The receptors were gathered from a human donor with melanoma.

The CDR3 DNA sequence: TGTGCCAGCAGCTTAGCAGCTAGGGGCGATGAGCAGTTCTTC. Encoded protein: CASSLAARGDEQFF. The rearrangement uses TRBV7-2 and TRBJ2-1, with D possibly being TRBD1 (5 bases). The CDR3 consists of 14 residues. V was clipped by 0 bases and J by 8 bases, with 11 bases between them. The germline V gene has CDR1 SGHTA and CDR2 FQGNSA.

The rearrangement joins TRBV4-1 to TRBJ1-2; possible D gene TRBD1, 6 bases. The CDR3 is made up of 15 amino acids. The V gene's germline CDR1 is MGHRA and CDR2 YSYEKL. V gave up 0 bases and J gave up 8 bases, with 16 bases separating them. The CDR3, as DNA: TGCGCCAGCAGCCAAGAATCTAGGCAGGGGAGCGGCTACACCTTC. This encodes CASSQESRQGSGYTF.

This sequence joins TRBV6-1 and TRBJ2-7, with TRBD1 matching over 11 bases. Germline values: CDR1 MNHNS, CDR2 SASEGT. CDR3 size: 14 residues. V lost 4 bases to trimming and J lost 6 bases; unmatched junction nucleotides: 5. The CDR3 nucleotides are TGTGCCAGCAGTGCCCCCGGGACAGGGGGCGAGCAGTACTTC. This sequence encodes CASSAPGTGGEQYF.

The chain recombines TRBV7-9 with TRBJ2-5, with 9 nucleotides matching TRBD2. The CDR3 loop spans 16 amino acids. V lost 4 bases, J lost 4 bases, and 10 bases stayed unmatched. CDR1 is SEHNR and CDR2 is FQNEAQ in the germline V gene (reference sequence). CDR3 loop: CASSSGASGILETQYF. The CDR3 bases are TGTGCCAGCAGCTCAGGCGCTAGCGGGATTCTAGAGACCCAGTACTTC.

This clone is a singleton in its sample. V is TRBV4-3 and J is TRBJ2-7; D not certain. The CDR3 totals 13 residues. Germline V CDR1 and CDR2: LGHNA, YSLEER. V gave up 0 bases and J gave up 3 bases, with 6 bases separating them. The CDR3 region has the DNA TGCGCCAGCAGCCAAGATACAATCTACGAGCAGTACTTC. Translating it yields CASSQDTIYEQYF.

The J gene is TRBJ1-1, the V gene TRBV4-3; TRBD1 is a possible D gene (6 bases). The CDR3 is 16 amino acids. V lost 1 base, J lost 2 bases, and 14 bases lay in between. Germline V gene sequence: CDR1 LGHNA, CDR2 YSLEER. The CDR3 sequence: CASSQVGRGRNTEAFF. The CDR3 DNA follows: TGCGCCAGCAGCCAAGTAGGCAGGGGACGAAACACTGAAGCTTTCTTT.

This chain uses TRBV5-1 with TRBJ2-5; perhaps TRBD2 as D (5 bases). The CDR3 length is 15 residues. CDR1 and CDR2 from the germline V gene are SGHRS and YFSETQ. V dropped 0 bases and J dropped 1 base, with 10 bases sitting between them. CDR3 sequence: CASSLGEWLQETQYF. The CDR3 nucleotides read TGCGCCAGCAGCTTGGGGGAGTGGCTCCAAGAGACCCAGTACTTC.

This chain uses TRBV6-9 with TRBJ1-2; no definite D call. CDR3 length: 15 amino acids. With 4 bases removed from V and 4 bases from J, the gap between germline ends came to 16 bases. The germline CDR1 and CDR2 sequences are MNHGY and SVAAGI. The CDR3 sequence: CASSSPRRKSYGYTF. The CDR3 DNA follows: TGTGCCAGCAGTTCCCCGCGGAGGAAATCCTATGGCTACACCTTC.

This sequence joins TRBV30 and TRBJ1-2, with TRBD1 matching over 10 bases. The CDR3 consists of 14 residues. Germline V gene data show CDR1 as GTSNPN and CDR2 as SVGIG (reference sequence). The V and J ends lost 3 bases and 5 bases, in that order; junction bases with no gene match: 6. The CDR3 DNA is TGTGCCTGGAGCCCGACAGGGGGCGGGTATGGCTACACCTTC. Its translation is CAWSPTGGGYGYTF.

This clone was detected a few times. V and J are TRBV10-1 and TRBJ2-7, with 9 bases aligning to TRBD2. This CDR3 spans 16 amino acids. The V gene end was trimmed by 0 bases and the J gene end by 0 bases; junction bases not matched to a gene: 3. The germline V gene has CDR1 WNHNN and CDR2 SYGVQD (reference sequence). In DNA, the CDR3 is TGCGCCAGCAGTGAGTCGGCTAGCGGGATCTCCTACGAGCAGTACTTC. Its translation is CASSESASGISYEQYF.

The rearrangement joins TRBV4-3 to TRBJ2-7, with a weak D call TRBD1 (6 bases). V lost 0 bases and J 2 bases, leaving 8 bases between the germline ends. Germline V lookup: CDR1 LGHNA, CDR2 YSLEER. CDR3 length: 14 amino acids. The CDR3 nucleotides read TGCGCCAGCAGCCAAGAGGGGACAACCTACGAGCAGTACTTC. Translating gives CASSQEGTTYEQYF.

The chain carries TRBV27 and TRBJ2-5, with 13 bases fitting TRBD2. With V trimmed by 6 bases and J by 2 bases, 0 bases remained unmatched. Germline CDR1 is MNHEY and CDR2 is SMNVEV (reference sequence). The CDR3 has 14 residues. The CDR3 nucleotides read TGTGCCAGCAGACTAGCGGGGGGGCAAGAGACCCAGTACTTC. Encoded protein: CASRLAGGQETQYF.

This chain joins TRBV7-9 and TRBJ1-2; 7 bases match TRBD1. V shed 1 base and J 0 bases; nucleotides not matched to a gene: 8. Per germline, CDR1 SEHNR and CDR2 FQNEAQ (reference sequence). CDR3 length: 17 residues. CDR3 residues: CASSLEPGQITNYGYTF. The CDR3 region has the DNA TGTGCCAGCAGCTTAGAGCCGGGACAGATAACTAACTATGGCTACACCTTC.

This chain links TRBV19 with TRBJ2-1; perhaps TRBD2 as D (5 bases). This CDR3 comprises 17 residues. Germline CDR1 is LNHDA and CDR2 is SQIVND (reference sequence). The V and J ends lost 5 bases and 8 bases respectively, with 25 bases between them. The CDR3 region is CASSGRVLGSAVHEQFF. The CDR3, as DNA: TGTGCCAGTAGTGGCCGTGTTTTGGGCTCAGCGGTACATGAGCAGTTCTTC.

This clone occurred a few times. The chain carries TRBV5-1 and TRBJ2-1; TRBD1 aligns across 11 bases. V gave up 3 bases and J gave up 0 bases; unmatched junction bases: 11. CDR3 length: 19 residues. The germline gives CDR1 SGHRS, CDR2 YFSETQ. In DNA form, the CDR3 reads TGCGCCAGCAGCTCCTGGACAGGGGGCCTACTAAGCTCCTACAATGAGCAGTTCTTC. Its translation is CASSSWTGGLLSSYNEQFF.

This CDR3 reads CASKKGQNTEAFF. CDR3 bases: TGTGCCAGCAAAAAAGGACAGAACACTGAAGCTTTCTTT. J is TRBJ1-1 and V is TRBV27; D possibly corresponds to TRBD1 (5 bases). CDR1 and CDR2 from the germline V gene are MNHEY and SMNVEV (reference sequence). Trimming took off 7 bases at V and 1 base at J, with 10 bases between the two ends. The CDR3 spans 13 residues.

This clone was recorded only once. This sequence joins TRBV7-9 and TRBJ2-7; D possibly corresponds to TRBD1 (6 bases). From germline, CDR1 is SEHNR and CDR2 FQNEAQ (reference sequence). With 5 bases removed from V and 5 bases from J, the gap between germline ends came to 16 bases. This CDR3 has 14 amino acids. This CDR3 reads CASSGEVRGNEQYF. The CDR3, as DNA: TGTGCCAGCAGCGGAGAGGTCAGGGGTAACGAGCAGTACTTC.

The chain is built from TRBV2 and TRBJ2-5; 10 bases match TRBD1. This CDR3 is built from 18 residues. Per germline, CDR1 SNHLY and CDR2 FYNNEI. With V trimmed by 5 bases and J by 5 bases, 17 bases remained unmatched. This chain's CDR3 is CASSSPNDRGRKGETQYF. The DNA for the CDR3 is TGTGCCAGCAGTTCCCCGAATGACAGGGGGCGTAAGGGGGAGACCCAGTACTTC. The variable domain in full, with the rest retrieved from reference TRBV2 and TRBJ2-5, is EPEVTQTPSHQVTQMGQEVILRCVPISNHLYFYWYRQILGQKVEFLVSFYNNEISEKSEIFDDQFSVERPDGSNFTLKIRSTKLEDSAMYFCASSSPNDRGRKGETQYFGPGTRLLVL.

The CDR3 DNA reads as TGCGCCAGCAGCCAAGCCGAGGGTGGGTTGGGGAGAGAGCAGTTCTTC. This translates into CASSQAEGGLGREQFF. The chain links TRBV4-1 to TRBJ2-1, with D perhaps TRBD2 (5 bases). The CDR3 contains 16 residues. V lost 1 base, J lost 10 bases, and 20 bases lay in between. Germline loops: CDR1 MGHRA, CDR2 YSYEKL.

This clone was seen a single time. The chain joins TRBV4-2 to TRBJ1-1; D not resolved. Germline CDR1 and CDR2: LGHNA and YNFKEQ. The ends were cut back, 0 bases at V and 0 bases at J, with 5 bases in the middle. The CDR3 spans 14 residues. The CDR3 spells CASSQEQMNTEAFF. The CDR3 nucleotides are TGTGCCAGCAGCCAAGAACAGATGAACACTGAAGCTTTCTTT.

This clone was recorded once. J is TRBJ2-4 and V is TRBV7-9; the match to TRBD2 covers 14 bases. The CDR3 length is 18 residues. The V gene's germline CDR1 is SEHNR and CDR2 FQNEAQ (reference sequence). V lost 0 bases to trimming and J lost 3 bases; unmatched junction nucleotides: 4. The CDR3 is CASSLARTSGRNKNIQYF. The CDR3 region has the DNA TGTGCCAGCAGCTTAGCTAGGACTAGCGGGAGGAACAAAAACATTCAGTACTTC. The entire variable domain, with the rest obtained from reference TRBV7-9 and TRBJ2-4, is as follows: DTGVSQNPRHKITKRGQNVTFRCDPISEHNRLYWYRQTLGQGPEFLTYFQNEAQLEKSRLLSDRFSAERPKGSFSTLEIQRTEQGDSAMYLCASSLARTSGRNKNIQYFGAGTRLSVL.

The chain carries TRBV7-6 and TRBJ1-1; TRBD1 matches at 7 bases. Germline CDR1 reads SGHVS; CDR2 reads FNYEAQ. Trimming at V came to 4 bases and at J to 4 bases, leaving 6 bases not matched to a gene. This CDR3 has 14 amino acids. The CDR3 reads CASSSGQEGTEAFF. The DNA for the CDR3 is TGTGCCAGCAGCTCTGGACAGGAAGGCACTGAAGCTTTCTTT.

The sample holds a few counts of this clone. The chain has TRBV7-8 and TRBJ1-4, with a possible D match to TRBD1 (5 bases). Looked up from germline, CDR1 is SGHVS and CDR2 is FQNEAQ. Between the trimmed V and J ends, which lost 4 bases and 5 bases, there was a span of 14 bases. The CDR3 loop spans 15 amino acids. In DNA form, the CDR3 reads TGTGCCAGCAGCTCCGCCGGAGGGACCAATGAAAAACTGTTTTTT. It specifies CASSSAGGTNEKLFF.

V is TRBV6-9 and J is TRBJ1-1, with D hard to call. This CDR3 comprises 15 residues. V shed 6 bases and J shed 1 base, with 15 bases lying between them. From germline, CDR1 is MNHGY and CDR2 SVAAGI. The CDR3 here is CASRGGNIKNTEAFF. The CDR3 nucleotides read TGTGCCAGCAGAGGAGGGAATATTAAGAACACTGAAGCTTTCTTT.

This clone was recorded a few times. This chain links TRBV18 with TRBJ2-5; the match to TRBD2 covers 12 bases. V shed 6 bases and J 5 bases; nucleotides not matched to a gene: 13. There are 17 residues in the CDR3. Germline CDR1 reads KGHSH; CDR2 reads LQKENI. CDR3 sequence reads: CASSPVRLAGGRETQYF. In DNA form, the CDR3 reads TGTGCCAGCTCCCCCGTTAGGCTAGCGGGAGGGCGGGAGACCCAGTACTTC.

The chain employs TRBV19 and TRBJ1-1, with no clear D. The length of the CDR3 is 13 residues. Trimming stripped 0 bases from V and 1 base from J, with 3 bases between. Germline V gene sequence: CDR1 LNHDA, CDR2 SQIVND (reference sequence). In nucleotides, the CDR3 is TGTGCCAGTAGTATAGACCGGAACACTGAAGCTTTCTTT. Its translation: CASSIDRNTEAFF.

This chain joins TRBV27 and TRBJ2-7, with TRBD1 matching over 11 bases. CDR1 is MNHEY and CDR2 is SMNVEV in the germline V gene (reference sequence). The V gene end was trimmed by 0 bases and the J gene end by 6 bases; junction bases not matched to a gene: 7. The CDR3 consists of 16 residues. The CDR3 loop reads CASSLSNQGQGVEQYF. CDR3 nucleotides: TGTGCCAGCAGTTTATCGAACCAGGGACAGGGGGTCGAGCAGTACTTC.

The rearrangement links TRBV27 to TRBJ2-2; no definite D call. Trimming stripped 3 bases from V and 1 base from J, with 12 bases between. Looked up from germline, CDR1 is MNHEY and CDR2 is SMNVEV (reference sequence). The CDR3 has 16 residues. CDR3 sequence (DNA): TGTGCCAGCAGTTTGTCACCTCACTTGAACACCGGGGAGCTGTTTTTT. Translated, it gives CASSLSPHLNTGELFF.

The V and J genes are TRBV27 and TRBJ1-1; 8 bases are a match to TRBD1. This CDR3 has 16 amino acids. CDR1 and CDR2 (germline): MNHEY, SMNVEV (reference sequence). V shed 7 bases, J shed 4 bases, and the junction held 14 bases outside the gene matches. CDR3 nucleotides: TGTGCCAGCAACCCTTTCGGACAGGGTCGATTCACTGAAGCTTTCTTT. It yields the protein CASNPFGQGRFTEAFF.

CDR3 protein: CASSFPKGVTDTQYF. The CDR3 DNA follows: TGTGCCAGCAGCTTTCCCAAGGGAGTCACAGATACGCAGTATTTT. V is TRBV7-6 and J is TRBJ2-3; the D gene is possibly TRBD2 (5 bases). The germline V gene has CDR1 SGHVS and CDR2 FNYEAQ. The ends were cut back, 3 bases at V and 2 bases at J, with 12 bases in the middle. The CDR3 covers 15 residues.

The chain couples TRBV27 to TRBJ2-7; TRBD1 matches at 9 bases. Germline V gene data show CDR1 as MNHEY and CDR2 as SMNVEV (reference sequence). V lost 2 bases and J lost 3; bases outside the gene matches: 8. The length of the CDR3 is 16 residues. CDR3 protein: CASSLAGQGLSYEQYF. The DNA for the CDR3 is TGTGCCAGCAGTTTAGCGGGACAGGGACTTAGCTACGAGCAGTACTTC.